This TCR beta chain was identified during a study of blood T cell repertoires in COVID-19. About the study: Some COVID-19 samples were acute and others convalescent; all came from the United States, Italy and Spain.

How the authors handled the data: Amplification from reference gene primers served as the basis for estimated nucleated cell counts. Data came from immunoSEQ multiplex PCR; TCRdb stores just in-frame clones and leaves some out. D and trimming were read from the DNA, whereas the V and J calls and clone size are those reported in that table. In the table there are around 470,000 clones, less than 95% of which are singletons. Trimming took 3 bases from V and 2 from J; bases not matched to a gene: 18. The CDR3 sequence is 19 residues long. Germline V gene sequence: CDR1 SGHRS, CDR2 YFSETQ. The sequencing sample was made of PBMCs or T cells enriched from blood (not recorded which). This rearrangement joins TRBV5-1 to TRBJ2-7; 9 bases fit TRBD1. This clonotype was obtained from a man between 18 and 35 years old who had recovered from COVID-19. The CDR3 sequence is CASSSTSTSGTGIPYEQYF. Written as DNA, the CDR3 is TGCGCCAGCAGCTCGACAAGTACCTCAGGGACAGGGATACCCTACGAGCAGTACTTC.